The text below deals with one T cell receptor beta chain. The sample comes from a study of blood T cell repertoires in COVID-19. Using immunoSEQ multiplex PCR, the repertoire was profiled, and TCRdb retains in-frame clones only, with some absent. Of 100,000 to 150,000 clones listed, roughly 90% were seen once; the top ten hold roughly 2.3%. V lost 5 bases to trimming and J lost 4 bases; unmatched junction nucleotides: 8. The CDR3 consists of 14 residues. The germline V gene has CDR1 GTSNPN and CDR2 SVGIG (reference sequence). Sequencing was performed on PBMCs or T cells enriched from blood (not recorded which). This sequence joins TRBV30 and TRBJ2-1, with 7 bases matching TRBD1. The clonotype was recovered from a woman between 50 and 59 years old who had recovered from COVID-19. CDR3 in DNA: TGTGCCTGGGACCGGGACAGCCAATACAATGAGCAGTTCTTC. This encodes CAWDRDSQYNEQFF.